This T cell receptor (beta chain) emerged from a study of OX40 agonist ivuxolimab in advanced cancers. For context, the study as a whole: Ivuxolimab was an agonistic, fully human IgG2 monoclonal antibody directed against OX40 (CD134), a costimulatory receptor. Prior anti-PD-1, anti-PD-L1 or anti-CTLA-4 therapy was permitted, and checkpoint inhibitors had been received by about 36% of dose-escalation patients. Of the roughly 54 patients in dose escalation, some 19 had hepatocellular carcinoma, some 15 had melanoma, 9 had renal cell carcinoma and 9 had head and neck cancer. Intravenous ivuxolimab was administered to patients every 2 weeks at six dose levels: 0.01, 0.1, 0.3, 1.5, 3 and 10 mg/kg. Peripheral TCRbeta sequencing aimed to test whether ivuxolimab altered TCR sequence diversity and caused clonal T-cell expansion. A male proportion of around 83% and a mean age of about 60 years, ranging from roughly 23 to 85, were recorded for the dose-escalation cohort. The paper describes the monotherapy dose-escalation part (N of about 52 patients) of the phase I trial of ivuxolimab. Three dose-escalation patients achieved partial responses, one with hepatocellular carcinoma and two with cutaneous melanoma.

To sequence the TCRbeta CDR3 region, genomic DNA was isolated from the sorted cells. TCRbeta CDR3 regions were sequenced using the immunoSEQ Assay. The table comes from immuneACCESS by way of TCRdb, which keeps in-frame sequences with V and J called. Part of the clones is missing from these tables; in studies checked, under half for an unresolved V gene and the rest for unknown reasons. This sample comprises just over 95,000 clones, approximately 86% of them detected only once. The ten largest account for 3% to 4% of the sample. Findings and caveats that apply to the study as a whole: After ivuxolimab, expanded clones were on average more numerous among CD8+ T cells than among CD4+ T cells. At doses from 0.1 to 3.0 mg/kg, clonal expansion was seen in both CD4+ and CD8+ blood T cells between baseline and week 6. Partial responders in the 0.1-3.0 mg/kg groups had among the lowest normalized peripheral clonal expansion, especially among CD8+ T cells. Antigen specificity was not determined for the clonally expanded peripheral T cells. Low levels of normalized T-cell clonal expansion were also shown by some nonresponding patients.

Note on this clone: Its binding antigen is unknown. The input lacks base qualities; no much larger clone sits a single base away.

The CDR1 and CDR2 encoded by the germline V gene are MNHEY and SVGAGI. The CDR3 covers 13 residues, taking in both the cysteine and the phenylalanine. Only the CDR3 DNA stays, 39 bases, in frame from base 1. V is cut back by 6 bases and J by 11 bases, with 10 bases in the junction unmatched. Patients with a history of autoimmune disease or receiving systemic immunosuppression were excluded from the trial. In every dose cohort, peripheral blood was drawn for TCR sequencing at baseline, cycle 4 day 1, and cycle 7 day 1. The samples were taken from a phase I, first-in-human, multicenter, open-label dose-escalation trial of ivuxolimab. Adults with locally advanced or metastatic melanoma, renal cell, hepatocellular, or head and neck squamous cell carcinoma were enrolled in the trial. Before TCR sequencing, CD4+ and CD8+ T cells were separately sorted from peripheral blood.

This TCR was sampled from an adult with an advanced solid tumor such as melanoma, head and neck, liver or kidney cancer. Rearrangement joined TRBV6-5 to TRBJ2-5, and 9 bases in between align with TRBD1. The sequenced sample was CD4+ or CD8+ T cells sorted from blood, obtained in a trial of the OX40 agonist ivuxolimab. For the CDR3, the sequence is CASRVQGAGEQYF. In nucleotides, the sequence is TGTGCCAGCAGGGTACAGGGGGCGGGTGAGCAGTACTTC.